This TCR beta chain was sequenced in a study of OX40 agonist ivuxolimab in advanced cancers. A note on this clone: Its cognate antigen is unknown.

TCRdb's table, derived via immunoSEQ multiplex PCR, lists solely in-frame clones and lacks some. The sample yields some 15,000 clones, approximately 78% seen once. Findings and limits, study-wide: Dosing at 0.1 to 3.0 mg/kg was accompanied by clonal expansion of CD4+ and CD8+ blood T cells by week 6. The 0.1-3.0 mg/kg partial responders had among the lowest clonal expansion. CD8+ T cells were the subset that, on average, had more expanded clones than CD4+.

CDR3 length equals 13 residues. CDR1 and CDR2 from the germline V gene are MDHEN and SYDVKM. The V and J ends lost 10 bases and 1 base, in that order; junction bases with no gene match: 5. The chain couples TRBV28 to TRBJ1-1, with 8 bases lining up with TRBD1. The TCR comes from an adult with an advanced solid tumor such as melanoma, head and neck, liver or kidney cancer. The starting material was CD4+ or CD8+ T cells sorted from blood, obtained in a trial of the OX40 agonist ivuxolimab. The CDR3 DNA follows: TGTGCCATCCGGACAGGGACGAACACTGAAGCTTTCTTT. Its translation: CAIRTGTNTEAFF.